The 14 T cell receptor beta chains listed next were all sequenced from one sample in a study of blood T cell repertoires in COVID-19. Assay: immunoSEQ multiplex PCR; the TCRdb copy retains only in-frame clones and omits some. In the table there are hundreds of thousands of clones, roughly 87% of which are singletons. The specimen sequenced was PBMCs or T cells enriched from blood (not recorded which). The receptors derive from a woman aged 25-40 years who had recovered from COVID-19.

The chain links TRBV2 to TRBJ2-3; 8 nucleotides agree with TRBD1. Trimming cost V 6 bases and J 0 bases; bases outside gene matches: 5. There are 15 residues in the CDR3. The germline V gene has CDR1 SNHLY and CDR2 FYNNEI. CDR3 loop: CASRQTGASTDTQYF. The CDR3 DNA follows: TGTGCCAGCAGACAGACAGGGGCTAGCACAGATACGCAGTATTTT.

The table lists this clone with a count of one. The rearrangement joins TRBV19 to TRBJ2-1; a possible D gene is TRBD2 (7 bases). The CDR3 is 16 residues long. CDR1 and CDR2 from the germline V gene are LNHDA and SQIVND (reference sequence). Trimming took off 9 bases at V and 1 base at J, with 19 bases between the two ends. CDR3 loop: CASGLGGARSYNEQFF. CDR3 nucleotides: TGTGCCAGCGGACTAGGGGGGGCACGGTCCTACAATGAGCAGTTCTTC.

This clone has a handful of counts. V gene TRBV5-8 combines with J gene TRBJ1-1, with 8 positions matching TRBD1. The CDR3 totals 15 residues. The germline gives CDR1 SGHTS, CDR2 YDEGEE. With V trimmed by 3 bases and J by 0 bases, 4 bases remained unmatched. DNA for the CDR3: TGTGCCAGCAGCTACGGGGACAGGCTGAACACTGAAGCTTTCTTT. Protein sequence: CASSYGDRLNTEAFF.

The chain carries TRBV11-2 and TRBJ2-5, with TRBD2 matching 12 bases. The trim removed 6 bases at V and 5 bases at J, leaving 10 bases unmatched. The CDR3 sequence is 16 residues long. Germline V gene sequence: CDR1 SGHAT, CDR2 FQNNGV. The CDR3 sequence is CASRSPTSGSRETQYF. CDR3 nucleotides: TGTGCCAGCAGATCTCCGACTAGCGGGAGTAGGGAGACCCAGTACTTC.

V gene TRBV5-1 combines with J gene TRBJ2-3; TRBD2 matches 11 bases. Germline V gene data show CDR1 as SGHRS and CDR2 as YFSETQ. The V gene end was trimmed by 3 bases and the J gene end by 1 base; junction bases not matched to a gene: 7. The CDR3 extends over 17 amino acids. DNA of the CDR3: TGCGCCAGCAGCTCCTCAAGTAGCGGGAGGGGCACAGATACGCAGTATTTT. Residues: CASSSSSSGRGTDTQYF.

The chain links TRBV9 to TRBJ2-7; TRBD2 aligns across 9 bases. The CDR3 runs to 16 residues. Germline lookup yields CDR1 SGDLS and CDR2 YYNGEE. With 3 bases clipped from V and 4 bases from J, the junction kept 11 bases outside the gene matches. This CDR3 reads CASSAGTSHPTYEQYF. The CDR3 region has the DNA TGTGCCAGCAGCGCGGGGACTAGCCACCCAACTTACGAGCAGTACTTC.

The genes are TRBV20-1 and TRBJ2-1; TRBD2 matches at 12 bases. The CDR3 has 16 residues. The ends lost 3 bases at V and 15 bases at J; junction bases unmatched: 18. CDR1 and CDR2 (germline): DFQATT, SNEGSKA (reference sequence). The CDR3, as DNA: TGCAGTGCTAGTGTGGCTAGCGGGAGGGCGCGGGTAAGGGGGTTCTTC. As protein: CSASVASGRARVRGFF.

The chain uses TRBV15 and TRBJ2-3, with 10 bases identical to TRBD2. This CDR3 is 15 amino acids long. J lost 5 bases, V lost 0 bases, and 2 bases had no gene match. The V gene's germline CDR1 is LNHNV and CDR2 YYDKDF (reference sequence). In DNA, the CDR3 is TGTGCCACCAGCAGAGAATTAGCGGGAGGAGATACGCAGTATTTT. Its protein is CATSRELAGGDTQYF.

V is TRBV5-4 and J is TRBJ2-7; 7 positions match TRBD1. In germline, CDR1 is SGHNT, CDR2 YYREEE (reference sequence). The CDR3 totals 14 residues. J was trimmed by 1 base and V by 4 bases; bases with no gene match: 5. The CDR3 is CASSLGDSSYEQYF. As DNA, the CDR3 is TGTGCCAGCAGCCTAGGGGACAGTTCCTACGAGCAGTACTTC. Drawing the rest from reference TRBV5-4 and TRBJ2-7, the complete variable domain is ETGVTQSPTHLIKTRGQQVTLRCSSQSGHNTVSWYQQALGQGPQFIFQYYREEENGRGNFPPRFSGLQFPNYSSELNVNALELDDSALYLCASSLGDSSYEQYFGPGTRLTVT.

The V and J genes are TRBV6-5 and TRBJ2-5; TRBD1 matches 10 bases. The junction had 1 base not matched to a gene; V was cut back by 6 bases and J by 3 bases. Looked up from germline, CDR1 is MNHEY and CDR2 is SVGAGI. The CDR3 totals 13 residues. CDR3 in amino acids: CASSGQGEETQYF. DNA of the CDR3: TGTGCCAGCAGCGGACAGGGGGAAGAGACCCAGTACTTC.

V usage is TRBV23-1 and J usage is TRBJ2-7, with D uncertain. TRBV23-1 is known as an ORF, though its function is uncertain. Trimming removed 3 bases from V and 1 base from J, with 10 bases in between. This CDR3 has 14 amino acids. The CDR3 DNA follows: TGCGCCAGCAGTCACAGTTGTTCTTCCTACGAGCAGTACTTC. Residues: CASSHSCSSYEQYF.

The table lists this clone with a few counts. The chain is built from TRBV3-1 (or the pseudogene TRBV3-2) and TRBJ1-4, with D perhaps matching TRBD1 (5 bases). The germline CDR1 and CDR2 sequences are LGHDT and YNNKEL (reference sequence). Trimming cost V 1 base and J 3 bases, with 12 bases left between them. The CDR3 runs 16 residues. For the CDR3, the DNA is TGTGCCAGCAGCCAAGTTACAGGACATTCTAATGAAAAACTGTTTTTT. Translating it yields CASSQVTGHSNEKLFF.

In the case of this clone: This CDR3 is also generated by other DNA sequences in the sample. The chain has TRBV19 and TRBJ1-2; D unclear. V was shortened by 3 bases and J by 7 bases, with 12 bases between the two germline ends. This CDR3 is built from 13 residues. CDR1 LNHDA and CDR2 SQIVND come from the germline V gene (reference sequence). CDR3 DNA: TGTGCCAGTAGTATTGGAACAGTCCCTGGCTACACCTTC. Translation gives CASSIGTVPGYTF. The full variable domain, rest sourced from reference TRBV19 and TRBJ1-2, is DGGITQSPKYLFRKEGQNVTLSCEQNLNHDAMYWYRQDPGQGLRLIYYSQIVNDFQKGDIAEGYSVSREKKESFPLTVTSAQKNPTAFYLCASSIGTVPGYTFGSGTRLTVV.

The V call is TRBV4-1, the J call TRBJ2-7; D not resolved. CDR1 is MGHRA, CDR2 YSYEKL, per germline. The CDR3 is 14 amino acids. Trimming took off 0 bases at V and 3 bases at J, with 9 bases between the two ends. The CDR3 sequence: CASSQEVRSYEQYF. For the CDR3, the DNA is TGCGCCAGCAGCCAAGAGGTTAGAAGCTACGAGCAGTACTTC.